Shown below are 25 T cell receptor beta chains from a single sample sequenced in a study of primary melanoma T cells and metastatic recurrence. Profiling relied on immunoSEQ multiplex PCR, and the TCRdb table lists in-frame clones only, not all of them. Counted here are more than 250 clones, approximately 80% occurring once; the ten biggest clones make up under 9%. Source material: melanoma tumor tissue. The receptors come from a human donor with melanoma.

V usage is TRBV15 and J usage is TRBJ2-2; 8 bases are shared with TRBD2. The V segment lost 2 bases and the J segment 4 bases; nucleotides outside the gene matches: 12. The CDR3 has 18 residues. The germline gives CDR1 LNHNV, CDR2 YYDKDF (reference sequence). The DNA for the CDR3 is TGTGCCACCAGCAGACCCCAAGAACTAGCGGAGATCACCGGGGAGCTGTTTTTT. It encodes CATSRPQELAEITGELFF.

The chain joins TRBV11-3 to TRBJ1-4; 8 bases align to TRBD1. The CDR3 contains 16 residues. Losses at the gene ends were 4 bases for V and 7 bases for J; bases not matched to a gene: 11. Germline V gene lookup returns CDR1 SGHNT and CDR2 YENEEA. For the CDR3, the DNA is TGTGCCAGCAGCTCGCCACAGGGGGTACTCGCTGAAAAACTGTTTTTT. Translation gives CASSSPQGVLAEKLFF.

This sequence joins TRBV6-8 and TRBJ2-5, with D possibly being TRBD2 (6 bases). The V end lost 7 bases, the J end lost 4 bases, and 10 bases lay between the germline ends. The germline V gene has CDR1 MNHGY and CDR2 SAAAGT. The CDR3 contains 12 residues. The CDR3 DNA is TGTGCCAGCATGGACGGGAGAGAGACCCAGTACTTC. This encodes CASMDGRETQYF.

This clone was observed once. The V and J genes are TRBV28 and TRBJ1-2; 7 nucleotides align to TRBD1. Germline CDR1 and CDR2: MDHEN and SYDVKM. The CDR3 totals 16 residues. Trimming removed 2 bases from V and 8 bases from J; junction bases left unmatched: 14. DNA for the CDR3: TGTGCCAGCAGTTTAGGACAGGTTCCACGTAGTTGGGGCTACACCTTC. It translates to CASSLGQVPRSWGYTF.

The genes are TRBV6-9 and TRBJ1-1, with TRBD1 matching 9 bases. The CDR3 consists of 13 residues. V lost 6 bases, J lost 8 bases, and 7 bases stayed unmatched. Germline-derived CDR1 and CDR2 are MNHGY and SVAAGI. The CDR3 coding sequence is TGTGCCAGCAGGAACAGGGGGCTACAGGAAGCTTTCTTT. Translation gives CASRNRGLQEAFF.

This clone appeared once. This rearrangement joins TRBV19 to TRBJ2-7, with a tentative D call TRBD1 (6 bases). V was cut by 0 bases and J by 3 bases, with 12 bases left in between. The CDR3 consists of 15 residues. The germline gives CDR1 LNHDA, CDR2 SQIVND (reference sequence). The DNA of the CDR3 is TGTGCCAGTAGTATAGATCGCAGGGACAACTACGAGCAGTACTTC. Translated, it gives CASSIDRRDNYEQYF.

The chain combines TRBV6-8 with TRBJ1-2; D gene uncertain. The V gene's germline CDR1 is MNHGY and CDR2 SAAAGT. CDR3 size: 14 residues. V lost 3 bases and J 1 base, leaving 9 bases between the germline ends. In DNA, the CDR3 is TGTGCCAGCAGTTATCTCCATGGTAACTATGGCTACACCTTC. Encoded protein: CASSYLHGNYGYTF.

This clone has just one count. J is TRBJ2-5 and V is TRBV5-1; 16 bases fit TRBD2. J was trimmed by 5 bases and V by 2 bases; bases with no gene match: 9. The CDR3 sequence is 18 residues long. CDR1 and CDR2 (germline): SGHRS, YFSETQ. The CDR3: CASSLGGTSGRAWETQYF. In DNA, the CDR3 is TGCGCCAGCAGCTTAGGAGGGACTAGCGGGAGGGCCTGGGAGACCCAGTACTTC.

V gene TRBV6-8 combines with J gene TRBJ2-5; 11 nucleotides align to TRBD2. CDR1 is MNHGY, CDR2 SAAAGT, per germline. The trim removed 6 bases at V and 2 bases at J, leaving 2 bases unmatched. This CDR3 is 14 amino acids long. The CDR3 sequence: CASRGLAEQETQYF. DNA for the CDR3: TGTGCCAGCAGGGGACTAGCGGAGCAAGAGACCCAGTACTTC.

CDR3 region: CASSAPTGDLNYEQYF. In nucleotides, the CDR3 is TGTGCCAGTAGTGCACCGACAGGGGACCTTAACTACGAGCAGTACTTC. The J gene is TRBJ2-7, the V gene TRBV19; 8 bases are a match to TRBD1. Germline loops: CDR1 LNHDA, CDR2 SQIVND (reference sequence). The CDR3 consists of 16 residues. The J segment lost 3 bases and the V segment lost 5 bases, leaving 12 bases of the junction unmatched.

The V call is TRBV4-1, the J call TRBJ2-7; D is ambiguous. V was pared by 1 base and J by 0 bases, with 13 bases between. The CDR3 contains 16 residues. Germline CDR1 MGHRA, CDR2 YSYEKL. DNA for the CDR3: TGCGCCAGCAGCCAAGGCCTGAAGTTCTCCTCCTACGAGCAGTACTTC. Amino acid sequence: CASSQGLKFSSYEQYF.

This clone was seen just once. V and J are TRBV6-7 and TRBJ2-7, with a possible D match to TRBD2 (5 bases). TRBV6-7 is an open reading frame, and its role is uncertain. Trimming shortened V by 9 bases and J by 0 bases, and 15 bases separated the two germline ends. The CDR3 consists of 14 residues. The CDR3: CASNRELSSYEQYF. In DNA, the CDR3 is TGTGCCAGTAACCGGGAATTGAGCTCCTACGAGCAGTACTTC.

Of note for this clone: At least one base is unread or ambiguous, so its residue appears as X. The CDR3 loop is CASREGXPGGGYGYTF. The CDR3 DNA follows: TGTGCCAGCAGGGAGGGGGKCCCGGGGGGCGGCTATGGCTACACCTTC. The genes are TRBV28 and TRBJ1-2; weak D call: TRBD1 (6 bases). Per germline, CDR1 MDHEN and CDR2 SYDVKM. The CDR3 is 16 residues long. Trimming took off 6 bases at V and 4 bases at J, with 21 bases between the two ends.

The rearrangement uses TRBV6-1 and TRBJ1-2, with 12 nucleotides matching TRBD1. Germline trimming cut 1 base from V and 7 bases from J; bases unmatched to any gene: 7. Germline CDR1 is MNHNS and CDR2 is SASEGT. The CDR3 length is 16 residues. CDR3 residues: CASSEDTGTGGGGYTF. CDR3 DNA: TGTGCCAGCAGTGAAGATACCGGGACAGGGGGCGGTGGCTACACCTTC.

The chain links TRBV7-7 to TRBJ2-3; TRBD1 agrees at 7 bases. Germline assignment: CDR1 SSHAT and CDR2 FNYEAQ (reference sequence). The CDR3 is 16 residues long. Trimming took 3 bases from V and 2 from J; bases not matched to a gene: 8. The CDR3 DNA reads TGTGCCAGCAGCTTGCCGACAGGGCCCTACACAGATACGCAGTATTTT. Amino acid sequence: CASSLPTGPYTDTQYF.

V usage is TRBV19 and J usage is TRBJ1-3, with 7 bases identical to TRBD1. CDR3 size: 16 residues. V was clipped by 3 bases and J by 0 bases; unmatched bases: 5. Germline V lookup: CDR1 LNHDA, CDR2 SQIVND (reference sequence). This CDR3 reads CASSILQGSSGNTIYF. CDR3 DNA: TGTGCCAGTAGTATTTTACAGGGGAGCTCTGGAAACACCATATATTTT.

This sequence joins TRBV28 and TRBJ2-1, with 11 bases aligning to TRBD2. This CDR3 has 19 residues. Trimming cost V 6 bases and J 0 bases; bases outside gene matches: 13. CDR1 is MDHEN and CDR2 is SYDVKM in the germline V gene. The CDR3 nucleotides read TGTGCCAGCAGGGCCCCCGGGACTAGCGGCTCTAGCTCCTACAATGAGCAGTTCTTC. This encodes CASRAPGTSGSSSYNEQFF.

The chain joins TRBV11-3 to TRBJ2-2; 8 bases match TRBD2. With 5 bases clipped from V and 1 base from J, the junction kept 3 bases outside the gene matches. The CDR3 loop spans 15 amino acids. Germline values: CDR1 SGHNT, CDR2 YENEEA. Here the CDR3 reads CASSQRGGNTGELFF. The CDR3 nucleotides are TGTGCCAGCAGCCAACGGGGGGGGAACACCGGGGAGCTGTTTTTT.

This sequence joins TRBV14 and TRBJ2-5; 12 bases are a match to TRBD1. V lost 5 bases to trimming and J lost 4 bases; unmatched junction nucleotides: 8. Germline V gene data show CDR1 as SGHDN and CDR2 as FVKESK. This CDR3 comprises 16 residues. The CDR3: CASSTGQGAIGETQYF. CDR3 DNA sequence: TGTGCCAGCAGCACGGGACAGGGGGCTATTGGAGAGACCCAGTACTTC.

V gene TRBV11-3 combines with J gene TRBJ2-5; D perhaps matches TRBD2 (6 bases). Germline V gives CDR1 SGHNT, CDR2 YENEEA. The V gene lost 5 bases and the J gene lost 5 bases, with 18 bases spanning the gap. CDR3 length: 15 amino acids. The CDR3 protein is CASSPRRGGGETQYF. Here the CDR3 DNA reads TGTGCCAGCAGCCCCCGACGGGGAGGTGGCGAGACCCAGTACTTC.

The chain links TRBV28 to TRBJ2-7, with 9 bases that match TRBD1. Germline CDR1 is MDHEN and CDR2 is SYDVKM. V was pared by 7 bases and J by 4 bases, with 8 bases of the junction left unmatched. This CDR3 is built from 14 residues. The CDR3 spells CASNPDRGWYEQYF. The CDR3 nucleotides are TGTGCCAGCAACCCGGACAGGGGATGGTACGAGCAGTACTTC.

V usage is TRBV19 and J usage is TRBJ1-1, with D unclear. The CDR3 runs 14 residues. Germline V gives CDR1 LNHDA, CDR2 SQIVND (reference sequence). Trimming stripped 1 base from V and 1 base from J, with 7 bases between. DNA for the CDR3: TGTGCCAGTAGTATAGGGGAGGGGAACACTGAAGCTTTCTTT. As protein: CASSIGEGNTEAFF.

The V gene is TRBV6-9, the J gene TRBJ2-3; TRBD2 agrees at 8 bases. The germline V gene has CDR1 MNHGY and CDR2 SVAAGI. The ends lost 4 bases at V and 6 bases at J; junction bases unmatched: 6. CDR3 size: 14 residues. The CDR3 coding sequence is TGTGCCAGCAGTTGGGGACTAGATTACGATACGCAGTATTTT. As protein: CASSWGLDYDTQYF.

This chain's CDR3 is CASSEARLAVTSYEQYF. CDR3 coding DNA: TGCGCCAGCAGTGAGGCCCGACTAGCGGTCACCTCCTACGAGCAGTACTTC. The V call is TRBV10-2, the J call TRBJ2-7, with 9 bases identical to TRBD2. Germline trimming cut 2 bases from V and 0 bases from J; bases unmatched to any gene: 8. The CDR3 contains 17 residues. Germline V gene sequence: CDR1 WSHSY, CDR2 SAAADI.

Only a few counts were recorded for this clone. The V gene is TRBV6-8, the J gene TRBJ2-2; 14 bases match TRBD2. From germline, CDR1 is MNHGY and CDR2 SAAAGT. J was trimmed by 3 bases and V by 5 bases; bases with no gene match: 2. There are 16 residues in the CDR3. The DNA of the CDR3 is TGTGCCAGCAGTAAGGGACTAGCGGGGGACACCGGGGAGCTGTTTTTT. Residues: CASSKGLAGDTGELFF.